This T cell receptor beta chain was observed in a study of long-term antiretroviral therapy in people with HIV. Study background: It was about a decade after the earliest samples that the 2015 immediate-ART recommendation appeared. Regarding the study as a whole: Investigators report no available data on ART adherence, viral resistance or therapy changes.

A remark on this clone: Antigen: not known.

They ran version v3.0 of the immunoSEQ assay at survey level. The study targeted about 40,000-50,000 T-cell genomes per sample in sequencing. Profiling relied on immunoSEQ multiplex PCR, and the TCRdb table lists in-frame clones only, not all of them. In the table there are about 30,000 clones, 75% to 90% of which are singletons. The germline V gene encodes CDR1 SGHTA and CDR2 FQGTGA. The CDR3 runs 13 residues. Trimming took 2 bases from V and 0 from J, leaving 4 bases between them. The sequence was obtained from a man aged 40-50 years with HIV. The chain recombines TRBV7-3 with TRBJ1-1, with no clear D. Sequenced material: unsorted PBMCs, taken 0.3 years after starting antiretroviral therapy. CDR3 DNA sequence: TGTGCCAGCAGCTTACTGATGAACACTGAAGCTTTCTTT. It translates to CASSLLMNTEAFF.